The clone carrying this TCR beta chain was seen only a few times. Its cognate antigen is unknown. This specimen comes from a study of T-cell reconstitution after alpha-beta-depleted transplantation in children. Study outcomes and limitations: T-cell counts and diversity at one year following transplant were attributed mainly to newly produced T cells. Several patients had high TCRbeta diversity at day 60; it came from surviving recipient T cells and thymic progenitors.

Unique molecular identifiers were built into the TCRbeta library. TCRdb independently ran MiXCR on the PCR reads; one entry per CDR3 protein. This table holds 670,000 or so distinct CDR3 sequences, about 12% found once. This material consisted of PBMCs, taken before TCRalphabeta/CD19-depleted stem cell transplant. The TCR comes from a girl aged 2 to 9 with congenital amegakaryocytic thrombocytopenia, due to receive a stem cell transplant.

This chain's CDR3 is CASRSRTETQYF. As DNA, the CDR3 is TGCGCCAGCAGATCAAGAACAGAGACCCAGTACTTC. The chain links TRBV10-2 to TRBJ2-5, with D hard to call. This CDR3 is built from 12 residues. V was pared by 6 bases and J by 4 bases, with 9 bases between. Per germline, CDR1 WSHSY and CDR2 SAAADI.